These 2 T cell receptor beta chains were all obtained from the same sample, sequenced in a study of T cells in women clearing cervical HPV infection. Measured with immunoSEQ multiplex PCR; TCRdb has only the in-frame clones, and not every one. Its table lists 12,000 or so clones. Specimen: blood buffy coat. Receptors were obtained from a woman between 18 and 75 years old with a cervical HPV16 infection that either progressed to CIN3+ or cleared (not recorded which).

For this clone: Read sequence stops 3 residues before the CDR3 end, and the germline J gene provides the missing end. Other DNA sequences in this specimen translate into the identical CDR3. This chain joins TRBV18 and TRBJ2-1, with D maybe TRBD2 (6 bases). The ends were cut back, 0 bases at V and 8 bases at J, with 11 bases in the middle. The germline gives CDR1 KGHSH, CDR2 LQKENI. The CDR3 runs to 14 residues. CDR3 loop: CASSPPSGVDEQFF. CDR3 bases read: TGTGCCAGCTCACCACCATCGGGGGTCGATGAG. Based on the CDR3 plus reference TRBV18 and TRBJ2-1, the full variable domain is NAGVMQNPRHLVRRRGQEARLRCSPMKGHSHVYWYRQLPEEGLKFMVYLQKENIIDESGMPKERFSAEFPKEGPSILRIQQVVRGDSAAYFCASSPPSGVDEQFFGPGTRLTVL.

CDR3: CASSIVAGGSQPQHF. The sequenced CDR3 bases are TGTGCCAGTAGTATAGTGGCTGGCGGAAGTCAGCCC. V gene TRBV19 combines with J gene TRBJ1-5; D is undetermined. The read terminates 3 residues ahead of where the CDR3 ends, so the germline J gene completes it. The CDR3 extends over 15 amino acids. CDR1 is LNHDA, CDR2 SQIVND, per germline (reference sequence). V lost 1 base and J 6 bases, leaving 13 bases between the germline ends. The full variable domain, with the rest looked up from reference TRBV19 and TRBJ1-5, is DGGITQSPKYLFRKEGQNVTLSCEQNLNHDAMYWYRQDPGQGLRLIYYSQIVNDFQKGDIAEGYSVSREKKESFPLTVTSAQKNPTAFYLCASSIVAGGSQPQHFGDGTRLSIL.